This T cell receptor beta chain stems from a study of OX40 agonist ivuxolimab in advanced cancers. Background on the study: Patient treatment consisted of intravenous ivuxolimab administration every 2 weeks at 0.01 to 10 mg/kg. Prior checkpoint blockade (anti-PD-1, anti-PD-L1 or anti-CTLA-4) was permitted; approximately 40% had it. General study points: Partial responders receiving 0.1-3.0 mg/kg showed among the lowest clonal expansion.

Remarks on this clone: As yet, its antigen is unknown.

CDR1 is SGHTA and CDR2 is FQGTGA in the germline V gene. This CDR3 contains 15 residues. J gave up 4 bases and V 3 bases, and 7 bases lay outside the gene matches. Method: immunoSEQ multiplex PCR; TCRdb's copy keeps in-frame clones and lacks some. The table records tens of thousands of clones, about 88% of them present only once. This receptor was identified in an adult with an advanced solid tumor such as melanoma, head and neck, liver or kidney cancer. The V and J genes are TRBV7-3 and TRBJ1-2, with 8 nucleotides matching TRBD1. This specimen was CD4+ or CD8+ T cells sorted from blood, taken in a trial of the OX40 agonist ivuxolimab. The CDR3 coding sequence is TGTGCCAGCAGCTTGACAGGGGACGACGGCTATGGCTACACCTTC. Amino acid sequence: CASSLTGDDGYGYTF.